This T cell receptor beta chain stems from a study of T cell changes during pregnancy in multiple sclerosis. The data were produced by immunoSEQ multiplex PCR, yet TCRdb's version contains in-frame clones alone and is incomplete. Among about 46,000 clones, 85% to 95% were seen once, and the ten largest hold roughly 4%. Sequencing was performed on CD8+ T cells from peripheral blood mononuclear cells, taken after pregnancy. This receptor was identified in a female donor with multiple sclerosis, enrolled in a pregnancy study.

CDR3 protein: CASSLAQGKAYEQYF. The CDR3 region has the DNA TGTGCCAGCAGCTTAGCACAGGGGAAGGCCTACGAGCAGTACTTC. This chain uses TRBV11-2 with TRBJ2-7, with 7 bases matching TRBD1. The V gene's germline CDR1 is SGHAT and CDR2 FQNNGV. With V trimmed by 1 base and J by 2 bases, 5 bases remained unmatched. The CDR3 spans 15 residues.